These 2 T cell receptor beta chains were all obtained from the same sample, sequenced in a study of OX40 agonist ivuxolimab in advanced cancers. Using immunoSEQ multiplex PCR, the repertoire was profiled, and TCRdb retains in-frame clones only, with some absent. The sample yields about 96,000 clones, 70% to 85% seen once. This specimen was CD4+ or CD8+ T cells sorted from blood, taken in a trial of the OX40 agonist ivuxolimab. These receptor sequences come from an adult with an advanced solid tumor such as melanoma, head and neck, liver or kidney cancer.

In its sample, this clone was seen once. The J gene is TRBJ2-6, the V gene TRBV19; possibly TRBD1 or TRBD2 for D (5 bases each). Trimming removed 4 bases at V and 0 bases at J, with 16 bases between. Germline loops: CDR1 LNHDA, CDR2 SQIVND (reference sequence). There are 18 residues in the CDR3. The CDR3 loop reads CASSSIRGRHSGANVLTF. CDR3 nucleotide sequence: TGTGCCAGTAGTAGCATCCGGGGCCGCCACTCTGGGGCCAACGTCCTGACTTTC.

This clone appeared a single time. Other DNA sequences of this sample code for an identical CDR3. This chain uses TRBV5-6 with TRBJ2-3; no reliable D call. The V end lost 0 bases, the J end lost 6 bases, and 2 bases lay between the germline ends. There are 11 residues in the CDR3. Germline V gene sequence: CDR1 SGHDT, CDR2 YYEEEE. The CDR3: CASSLGDTQYF. CDR3 nucleotide sequence: TGTGCCAGCAGCTTGGGTGATACGCAGTATTTT.